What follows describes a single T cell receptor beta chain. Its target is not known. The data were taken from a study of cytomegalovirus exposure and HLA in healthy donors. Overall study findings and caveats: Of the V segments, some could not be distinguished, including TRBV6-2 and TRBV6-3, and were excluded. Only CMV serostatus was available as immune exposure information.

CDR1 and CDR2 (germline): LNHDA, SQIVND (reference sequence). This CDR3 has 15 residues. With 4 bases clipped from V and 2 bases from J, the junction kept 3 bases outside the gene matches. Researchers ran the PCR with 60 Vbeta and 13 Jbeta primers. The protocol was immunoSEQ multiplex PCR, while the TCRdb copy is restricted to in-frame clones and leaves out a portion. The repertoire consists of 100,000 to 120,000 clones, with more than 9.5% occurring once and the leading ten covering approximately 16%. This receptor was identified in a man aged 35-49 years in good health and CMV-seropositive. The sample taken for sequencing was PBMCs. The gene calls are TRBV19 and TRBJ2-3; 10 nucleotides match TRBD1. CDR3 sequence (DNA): TGTGCCAGTAGTAGTGGACAGGGGGTCACAGATACGCAGTATTTT. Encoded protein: CASSSGQGVTDTQYF.